This T cell receptor beta chain stems from a study of beta chain features in type 1 diabetes. Turning to the study itself: All samples combined gave around 98,000,000 sorted cells for examination.

The purity of all sorted populations exceeded 95%. Expressed TCRB transcripts were sequenced after all isolated RNA was converted to cDNA. Clones were read by immunoSEQ multiplex PCR, and TCRdb kept only the in-frame ones, dropping some. The sample yields 230,000 or so clones, 16% seen once. General study findings and limits: Shorter TCRB CDR3s, moderately but significantly so, were found in Type 1 diabetes patients in all four CD4+ subsets. Fewer insertions but more deletions were seen at VDJ junctions in type 1 diabetes patients.

In germline, CDR1 is SEHNR, CDR2 FQNEAQ (reference sequence). Trimming removed 1 base from V and 5 bases from J, with 8 bases in between. This CDR3 comprises 13 residues. For this clone: The target antigen is unknown.

The receptor was derived from a young man with type 1 diabetes. The sample taken for sequencing was naive CD4+ T cells from blood. This chain connects TRBV7-9 to TRBJ2-5; D is ambiguous. The CDR3 loop reads CASSLVGPETQYF. The CDR3 DNA follows: TGTGCCAGCAGCTTAGTGGGTCCTGAGACCCAGTACTTC. Supplemented by reference TRBV7-9 and TRBJ2-5, the full variable domain reads DTGVSQNPRHKITKRGQNVTFRCDPISEHNRLYWYRQTLGQGPEFLTYFQNEAQLEKSRLLSDRFSAERPKGSFSTLEIQRTEQGDSAMYLCASSLVGPETQYFGPGTRLLVL.